The rows below give T cell receptor beta chains drawn from one sample of a study of blood T cell repertoires in COVID-19. The method was immunoSEQ multiplex PCR; TCRdb's version includes in-frame clones alone and lacks a portion of them. The data hold about 330,000 clones, with 70% to 90% observed a single time. Sequenced material: peripheral blood. The receptors here all came from a woman aged 45-59 years with active or convalescent COVID-19. The CDR3 runs from the conserved cysteine through the conserved F or W. Fields, in order: clone size, D gene, V gene, J gene, CDR3 protein, CDR3 DNA. A D gene is named only where the DNA matches it firmly. Expanded clones get a size class; other rows say once, few or many, or leave the size out.

clone_size: .; d_call: .; v_call: TRBV9; j_call: TRBJ1-3; cdr3_aa: CASSVASEGRSGNTIYF; cdr3_nt: TGTGCCAGCAGCGTAGCTTCAGAGGGCCGCTCTGGAAACACCATATATTTT
clone_size: .; d_call: .; v_call: TRBV29-1; j_call: TRBJ1-1; cdr3_aa: CSVLSAAEAFF; cdr3_nt: TGCAGCGTTCTCTCCGCAGCTGAAGCTTTCTTT
clone_size: once; d_call: .; v_call: TRBV2; j_call: TRBJ2-7; cdr3_aa: CASSDGLSYEQYF; cdr3_nt: TGTGCCAGCAGTGACGGACTATCCTACGAGCAGTACTTC
clone_size: .; d_call: TRBD2; v_call: TRBV7-2; j_call: TRBJ2-3; cdr3_aa: CASSGGLARDTQYF; cdr3_nt: TGTGCCAGCAGCGGGGGACTAGCAAGGGATACGCAGTATTTT
clone_size: .; d_call: TRBD1; v_call: TRBV28; j_call: TRBJ1-1; cdr3_aa: CASSFPDRLNTEAFF; cdr3_nt: TGTGCCAGCAGTTTTCCGGACAGGCTGAACACTGAAGCTTTCTTT
clone_size: .; d_call: .; v_call: TRBV9; j_call: TRBJ2-5; cdr3_aa: CASSVRGGRETQYF; cdr3_nt: TGTGCCAGCAGCGTAAGGGGGGGGCGAGAGACCCAGTACTTC
clone_size: .; d_call: TRBD2; v_call: TRBV11-3; j_call: TRBJ2-1; cdr3_aa: CASSPAGTNNEQFF; cdr3_nt: TGTGCCAGCAGCCCGGCAGGGACTAACAATGAGCAGTTCTTC
clone_size: .; d_call: .; v_call: TRBV19; j_call: TRBJ1-4; cdr3_aa: CASSIPFTGHEKLFF; cdr3_nt: TGTGCCAGTAGTATTCCGTTCACAGGGCACGAAAAACTGTTTTTT
clone_size: few; d_call: .; v_call: TRBV5-1; j_call: TRBJ1-5; cdr3_aa: CASSLGAGQPQHF; cdr3_nt: TGCGCCAGCAGCTTGGGGGCCGGACAGCCCCAGCATTTT
clone_size: .; d_call: .; v_call: TRBV7-7; j_call: TRBJ2-3; cdr3_aa: CASSPHAGIPTDTQYF; cdr3_nt: TGTGCTAGCAGCCCGCACGCAGGGATACCCACAGATACGCAGTATTTT
clone_size: once; d_call: TRBD2; v_call: TRBV2; j_call: TRBJ2-5; cdr3_aa: CASSARSSGQETQYF; cdr3_nt: TGTGCCAGCAGTGCGCGATCTAGCGGCCAAGAGACCCAGTACTTC
clone_size: .; d_call: .; v_call: TRBV12-3/TRBV12-4; j_call: TRBJ1-1; cdr3_aa: CASRQSGNTEAFF; cdr3_nt: TGTGCCAGCAGACAGTCCGGAAACACTGAAGCTTTCTTT
clone_size: .; d_call: .; v_call: TRBV6-6; j_call: TRBJ2-1; cdr3_aa: CASSYSKGYNEQFF; cdr3_nt: TGTGCCAGCAGTTACTCGAAGGGGTACAATGAGCAGTTCTTC
clone_size: .; d_call: .; v_call: TRBV27; j_call: TRBJ1-2; cdr3_aa: CASSLYRDYGYTF; cdr3_nt: TGTGCCAGCAGTTTATACAGGGACTATGGCTACACCTTC
clone_size: .; d_call: TRBD1; v_call: TRBV7-2; j_call: TRBJ2-7; cdr3_aa: CASSWGQGFEYEQYF; cdr3_nt: TGTGCCAGCAGCTGGGGACAGGGGTTTGAGTACGAGCAGTACTTC
clone_size: .; d_call: TRBD1; v_call: TRBV6-5; j_call: TRBJ1-1; cdr3_aa: CASSPQGDPNTEAFF; cdr3_nt: TGTGCCAGCAGTCCCCAGGGGGATCCAAACACTGAAGCTTTCTTT
clone_size: .; d_call: .; v_call: TRBV14; j_call: TRBJ2-1; cdr3_aa: CASSQGGRPTFNEQFF; cdr3_nt: TGTGCCAGCAGCCAAGGGGGGAGGCCTACTTTTAATGAGCAGTTCTTC
clone_size: .; d_call: TRBD2; v_call: TRBV9; j_call: TRBJ2-1; cdr3_aa: CASSVGSGRGNEQFF; cdr3_nt: TGTGCCAGCAGCGTGGGCAGCGGGAGAGGGAATGAGCAGTTCTTC
clone_size: few; d_call: .; v_call: TRBV2; j_call: TRBJ1-5; cdr3_aa: CASSTGVNQPQHF; cdr3_nt: TGTGCCAGCAGTACAGGCGTCAATCAGCCCCAGCATTTT
clone_size: once; d_call: TRBD1; v_call: TRBV7-8; j_call: TRBJ1-3; cdr3_aa: CASSLGGQSSGNTIYF; cdr3_nt: TGTGCCAGCAGCTTAGGGGGACAGAGCTCTGGAAACACCATATATTTT
clone_size: .; d_call: TRBD1; v_call: TRBV3-1/TRBV3-2; j_call: TRBJ2-7; cdr3_aa: CASSQTGGSYEQYF; cdr3_nt: TGTGCCAGCAGCCAGACAGGGGGCTCCTACGAGCAGTACTTC
clone_size: .; d_call: TRBD1; v_call: TRBV28; j_call: TRBJ1-5; cdr3_aa: CASSSTDRVLLSNQPQHF; cdr3_nt: TGTGCCAGCAGCTCAACGGACAGGGTATTACTTAGCAATCAGCCCCAGCATTTT
clone_size: .; d_call: .; v_call: TRBV12-3/TRBV12-4; j_call: TRBJ1-5; cdr3_aa: CASSSGQPQHF; cdr3_nt: TGTGCCAGCAGTTCGGGTCAGCCCCAGCATTTT
clone_size: few; d_call: TRBD1; v_call: TRBV29-1; j_call: TRBJ1-2; cdr3_aa: CSVDTGGEGYTF; cdr3_nt: TGCAGCGTTGACACAGGGGGAGAGGGCTACACCTTC
clone_size: .; d_call: TRBD2; v_call: TRBV2; j_call: TRBJ2-3; cdr3_aa: CASSDGLAGTSDTQYF; cdr3_nt: TGTGCCAGCAGTGATGGACTAGCGGGGACTTCAGATACGCAGTATTTT
clone_size: .; d_call: TRBD2; v_call: TRBV7-6; j_call: TRBJ2-1; cdr3_aa: CASSLGGAGGEYNEQFF; cdr3_nt: TGTGCCAGCAGCTTAGGGGGGGCGGGAGGAGAATACAATGAGCAGTTCTTC
clone_size: .; d_call: TRBD1; v_call: TRBV6-5; j_call: TRBJ2-7; cdr3_aa: CASRTRQGSSYEQYF; cdr3_nt: TGTGCCAGCAGGACTCGACAGGGGAGCTCCTACGAGCAGTACTTC
clone_size: .; d_call: TRBD1; v_call: TRBV5-6; j_call: TRBJ1-4; cdr3_aa: CASSLAGTGKEKLFF; cdr3_nt: TGTGCCAGCAGCTTGGCCGGGACAGGTAAAGAAAAACTGTTTTTT
clone_size: .; d_call: TRBD1; v_call: TRBV20-1; j_call: TRBJ2-2; cdr3_aa: CSASIGTANTGELFF; cdr3_nt: TGCAGTGCCAGTATCGGGACAGCGAACACCGGGGAGCTGTTTTTT
clone_size: once; d_call: TRBD1; v_call: TRBV6-6; j_call: TRBJ1-5; cdr3_aa: CASSRSGQGGNQPQHF; cdr3_nt: TGTGCCAGCAGTCGATCCGGGCAGGGGGGCAATCAGCCCCAGCATTTT
clone_size: once; d_call: TRBD1; v_call: TRBV7-9; j_call: TRBJ1-2; cdr3_aa: CASSLVVGQSYGYTF; cdr3_nt: TGTGCCAGCAGCTTAGTCGTGGGACAGAGCTATGGCTACACCTTC
clone_size: .; d_call: .; v_call: TRBV24-1; j_call: TRBJ2-1; cdr3_aa: CATSDLQASSYNEQFF; cdr3_nt: TGTGCCACCAGTGATTTACAGGCTTCATCCTACAATGAGCAGTTCTTC
clone_size: .; d_call: .; v_call: TRBV28; j_call: TRBJ2-7; cdr3_aa: CASIRGAAPYEQYF; cdr3_nt: TGTGCCAGCATCCGGGGGGCAGCTCCCTACGAGCAGTACTTC
clone_size: .; d_call: TRBD2; v_call: TRBV11-3; j_call: TRBJ2-3; cdr3_aa: CASSLFGTSNTQYF; cdr3_nt: TGTGCCAGCAGCTTATTCGGGACTAGCAATACGCAGTATTTT
clone_size: .; d_call: TRBD2; v_call: TRBV7-3; j_call: TRBJ2-5; cdr3_aa: CASSFLAGGTQYF; cdr3_nt: TGTGCCAGCAGCTTCCTAGCGGGTGGGACCCAGTACTTC